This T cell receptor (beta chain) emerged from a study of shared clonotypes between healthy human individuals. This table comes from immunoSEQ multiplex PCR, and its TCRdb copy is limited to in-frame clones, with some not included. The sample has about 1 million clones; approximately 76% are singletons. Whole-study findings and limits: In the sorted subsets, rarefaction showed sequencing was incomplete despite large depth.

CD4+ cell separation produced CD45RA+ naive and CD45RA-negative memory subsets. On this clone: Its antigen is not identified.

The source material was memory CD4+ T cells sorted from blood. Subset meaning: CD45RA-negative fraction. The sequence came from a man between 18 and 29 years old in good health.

The CDR3 DNA reads as TGTGCCAGCAGCTGGAGCGGGACGACGCAAGAGACCCAGTACTTC. Its protein product is CASSWSGTTQETQYF. The rearrangement uses TRBV7-2 and TRBJ2-5, with TRBD2 identical over 7 bases. The V and J ends lost 4 bases and 2 bases, in that order; junction bases with no gene match: 7. Germline V gene data show CDR1 as SGHTA and CDR2 as FQGNSA. This CDR3 has 15 residues.